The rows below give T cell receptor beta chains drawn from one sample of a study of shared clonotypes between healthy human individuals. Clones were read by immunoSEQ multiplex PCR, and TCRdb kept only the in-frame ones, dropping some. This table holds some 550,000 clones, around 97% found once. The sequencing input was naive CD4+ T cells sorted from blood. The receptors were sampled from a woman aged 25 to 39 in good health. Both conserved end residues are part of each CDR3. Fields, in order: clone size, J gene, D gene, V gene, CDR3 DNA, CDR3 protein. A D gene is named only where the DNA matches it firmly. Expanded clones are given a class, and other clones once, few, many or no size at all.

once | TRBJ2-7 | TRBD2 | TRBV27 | TGTGCCAGCAGGCGGACTAGTGGTCCCTACGAGCAGTACTTC | CASRRTSGPYEQYF
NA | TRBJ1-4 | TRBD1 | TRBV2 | TGTGCCAGCAGAAGCCCCGGACAGGGAGGGGGAAAACTGTTTTTT | CASRSPGQGGGKLFF
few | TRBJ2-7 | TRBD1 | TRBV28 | TGTGCCAGCACAGGGGGCTGGGAGCAGTACTTC | CASTGGWEQYF
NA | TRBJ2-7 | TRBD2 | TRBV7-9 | TGTGCCAGCAGCACCAGACTAGCGGGAGACGAGCAGTACTTC | CASSTRLAGDEQYF
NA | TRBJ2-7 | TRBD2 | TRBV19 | TGTGCCAGTAGCAGGACTAGCGGGACCTCCTACGAGCAGTACTTC | CASSRTSGTSYEQYF
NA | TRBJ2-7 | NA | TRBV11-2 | TGTGCCAGCAGCTCTCAAATGGGCGAGCAGTACTTC | CASSSQMGEQYF
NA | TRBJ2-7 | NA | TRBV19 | TGTGCCAGTAGTACGGGGGCAGGGGGCTCCTACGAGCAGTACTTC | CASSTGAGGSYEQYF
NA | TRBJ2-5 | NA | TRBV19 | TGTGCCAGTAGTCGTAGGGACCAAGAGACCCAGTACTTC | CASSRRDQETQYF
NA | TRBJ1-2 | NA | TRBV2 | TGTGCCAGCATACAGGCCCAGGACTATGGCTACACCTTC | CASIQAQDYGYTF
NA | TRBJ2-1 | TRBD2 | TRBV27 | TGTGCCAGCTCTGGGAGGGGTCGGGGTCACAATGAGCAGTTCTTC | CASSGRGRGHNEQFF
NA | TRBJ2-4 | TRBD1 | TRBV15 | TGTGCCACCAGCGCCACGGGGACAGGGGAACTAGCCAAAAACATTCAGTACTTC | CATSATGTGELAKNIQYF
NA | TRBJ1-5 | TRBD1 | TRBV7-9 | TGTGCCAGCAGCTTCTCCGGGACAGGGGAAGGACAGCCCCAGCATTTT | CASSFSGTGEGQPQHF
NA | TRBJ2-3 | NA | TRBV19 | TGTGCCAGTAGTATAAGTGGCCTAGCTGTAGATACGCAGTATTTT | CASSISGLAVDTQYF
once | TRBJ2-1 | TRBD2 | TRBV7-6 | TGTGCCAGCAGCCTCGAGCCGGGACTAGCGGGAACTAGGAATGAGCAGTTCTTC | CASSLEPGLAGTRNEQFF
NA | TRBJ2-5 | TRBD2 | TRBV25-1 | TGTGCCAGCAGTGAATGGGCTAGCGGGAGAGAGACCCAGTACTTC | CASSEWASGRETQYF
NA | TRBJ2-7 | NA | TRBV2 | TGTGCCAGCAGTGAGAGGGAGTCGATCGAGCAGTACTTC | CASSERESIEQYF
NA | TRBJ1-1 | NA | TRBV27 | TGTGCCAGCAGAGCGACGGGACTGTCCGAAGCTTTCTTT | CASRATGLSEAFF
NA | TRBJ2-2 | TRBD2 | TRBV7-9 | TGTGCCAGCAGCTTGATACCGGGACTAGCGGGACCCACCGGGGAGCTGTTTTTT | CASSLIPGLAGPTGELFF
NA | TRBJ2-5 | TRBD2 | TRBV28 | TGTGCCAGCAGTTTGCCTAGCGGGTTCCAAGAGACCCAGTACTTC | CASSLPSGFQETQYF
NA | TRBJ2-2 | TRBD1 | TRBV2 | TGTGCCAGCCAGGACAGGGCGAACACCGGGGAGCTGTTTTTT | CASQDRANTGELFF
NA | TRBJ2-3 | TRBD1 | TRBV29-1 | TGCAGCGGGGGGACAGGGAGCACAGATACGCAGTATTTT | CSGGTGSTDTQYF
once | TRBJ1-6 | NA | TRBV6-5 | TGTGCCAGCACCGGCGGGGGCATTAATTCACCCCTCCACTTT | CASTGGGINSPLHF
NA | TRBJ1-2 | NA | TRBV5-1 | TGCGCCAGCAGCTTCGAGCATTATGGCTACACCTTC | CASSFEHYGYTF
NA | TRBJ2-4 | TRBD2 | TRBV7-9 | TGTGCCAGCAGCATAGCGGGAGAAAACATTCAGTACTTC | CASSIAGENIQYF
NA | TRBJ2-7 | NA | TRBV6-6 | TGTGCCACGCGCCCAGGGGAGGGTGAGCAGTACTTC | CATRPGEGEQYF
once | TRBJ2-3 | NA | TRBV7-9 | TGTGCCAGCAGCACCCGCACAGATACGCAGTATTTT | CASSTRTDTQYF
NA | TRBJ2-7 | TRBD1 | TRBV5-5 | TGTGCCAGCACTTATCCTAAACAGGGGGGCCCCTACGAGCAGTACTTC | CASTYPKQGGPYEQYF
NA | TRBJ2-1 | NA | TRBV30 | TGTGCCTGGAGTTTGGGGGGAGGAAACAATGAGCAGTTCTTC | CAWSLGGGNNEQFF
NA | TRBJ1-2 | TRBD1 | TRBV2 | TGTGCCAGCAGCCGAAGAGGGGGCGATGGCTACACCTTC | CASSRRGGDGYTF
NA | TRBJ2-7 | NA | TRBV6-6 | TGTGCCAGCAGTTACTGGGCCCTTGAGGAGCAGTACTTC | CASSYWALEEQYF
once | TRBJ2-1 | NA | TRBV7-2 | TGTGCCAGCAGCTTAATCGCTCTTAATTACAATGAGCAGTTCTTC | CASSLIALNYNEQFF
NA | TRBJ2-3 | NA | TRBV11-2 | TGTGCCAGCAGCTTAGCCCCCTACGAGGGAGACATCACAGATACGCAGTATTTT | CASSLAPYEGDITDTQYF
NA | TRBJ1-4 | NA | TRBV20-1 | TGCAGTGCCCAGGTTGGTGAAAAACTGTTTTTT | CSAQVGEKLFF
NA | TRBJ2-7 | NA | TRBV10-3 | TGTGCCATCAGTGACAGCATCTACGAGCAGTACTTC | CAISDSIYEQYF
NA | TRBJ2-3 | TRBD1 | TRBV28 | TGTGCCAGCAGTTTAGGGGACAGAGTGGATACGCAGTATTTT | CASSLGDRVDTQYF
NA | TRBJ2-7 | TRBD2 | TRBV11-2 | TGTGCCAGCAGCTTCGATAGCGGGAGGGCCTACGAGCAGTACTTC | CASSFDSGRAYEQYF
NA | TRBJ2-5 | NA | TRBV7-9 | TGTGCCAGCAGCCCTAGCGTCCAAGAGACCCAGTACTTC | CASSPSVQETQYF